The rows below give T cell receptor beta chains drawn from one sample of a study of regulatory T cells in long-lasting Graves disease. TCRdb re-called the multiplex PCR reads with MiXCR, one entry per CDR3 protein. The profile shows some 600,000 distinct CDR3 sequences, 16% of them singletons. These data are also associated with another study on T cells in Graves' hyperthyroidism and ophthalmopathy.

Specimen: peripheral blood mononuclear cells (PBMCs), collected at new diagnosis, from a patient treated with antithyroid drugs. The source of these receptors is a man aged 18 to 35 with Graves disease. Both conserved end residues are part of each CDR3. Each record gives: V gene, clone size, J gene, D gene, CDR3 protein, CDR3 DNA. D genes are given only for firm matches. Size is stated for part of the rows, as once, few or many counts, or as a class when the clone is expanded.

TRBV18,many,TRBJ1-2,-,CASSPPTGAYGYTF,TGTGCCAGCTCACCACCGACGGGCGCCTATGGCTACACCTTC
TRBV10-3,-,TRBJ2-1,-,CAISGVRVYNEQFF,TGTGCCATCAGTGGGGTGAGGGTATACAATGAGCAGTTCTTC
TRBV5-1,few,TRBJ2-7,-,CASSLGVSATYEQYF,TGCGCCAGCAGCTTGGGGGTTAGCGCCACCTACGAGCAGTACTTC
TRBV7-9,many,TRBJ2-7,-,CASSWVATYEQYF,TGTGCCAGCAGCTGGGTTGCTACCTACGAGCAGTACTTC
TRBV20-1,few,TRBJ1-4,-,CSAKPGGENEKLFF,TGCAGTGCTAAACCGGGAGGGGAGAATGAAAAACTGTTTTTT
TRBV12-3/TRBV12-4,many,TRBJ2-1,-,CASSQVPNEQFF,TGTGCCAGCAGCCAAGTCCCAAATGAGCAGTTCTTC
TRBV3-1,once,TRBJ2-5,-,CASSQRHRETQYF,TGTGCCAGCAGCCAAAGGCATCGGGAGACCCAGTACTTC
TRBV11-2,many,TRBJ2-7,-,CASSSLGGKNSYEQYF,TGTGCCAGCAGCTCCCTCGGCGGGAAGAACTCCTACGAGCAGTACTTC
TRBV11-2,many,TRBJ2-7,-,CASSLGLGYEQYF,TGTGCCAGCAGCTTAGGACTAGGCTACGAGCAGTACTTC
TRBV28,many,TRBJ1-3,-,CASSWRGYGNTIYF,TGTGCCAGCAGCTGGCGAGGATATGGAAACACCATATATTTT
TRBV28,many,TRBJ2-3,-,CASSFWQAPDTQYF,TGTGCCAGCAGTTTCTGGCAAGCCCCGGATACGCAGTATTTT
TRBV30,few,TRBJ2-3,TRBD2,CAWISGRRDTQYF,TGTGCCTGGATCAGCGGGAGGCGGGATACGCAGTATTTT
TRBV12-3/TRBV12-4,many,TRBJ2-2,TRBD2,CASSQPFRGRAINGELFF,TGTGCCAGCAGCCAACCCTTTCGCGGGAGGGCCATAAACGGGGAGCTGTTTTTT
TRBV9,many,TRBJ2-7,TRBD2,CASSVGPGTSGYEQYF,TGTGCCAGCAGCGTCGGACCCGGGACTAGCGGCTACGAGCAGTACTTC
TRBV6-1,many,TRBJ1-2,-,CASSESQLVSNYGYTF,TGTGCCAGCAGTGAAAGTCAACTGGTTTCTAACTATGGCTACACCTTC
TRBV7-9,many,TRBJ1-1,-,CASSLGGGFENTEAFF,TGTGCCAGCAGCTTAGGAGGGGGATTCGAAAACACTGAAGCTTTCTTT
TRBV13,few,TRBJ1-6,TRBD1,CASSPRQGRNSPLHF,TGTGCCAGCAGTCCGCGACAGGGGAGGAATTCACCCCTCCACTTT
TRBV24-1,-,TRBJ2-5,-,CATSDPGRLGETQYF,TGTGCCACCAGTGACCCGGGACGGCTAGGAGAGACCCAGTACTTC
TRBV7-9,few,TRBJ2-7,TRBD2,CASRASGRDYEQYF,TGTGCCAGCAGGGCTAGCGGGAGGGACTACGAGCAGTACTTC
TRBV19,few,TRBJ1-5,-,CASRGNLGQPQHF,TGTGCCAGTAGGGGCAACCTTGGACAGCCCCAGCATTTT
TRBV6-2/TRBV6-3,many,TRBJ2-3,-,CASSYSIVAADTQYF,TGTGCCAGCAGTTACTCGATAGTAGCGGCAGATACGCAGTATTTT
TRBV5-1,many,TRBJ2-7,TRBD1,CASSFDRGLTYEQYF,TGCGCCAGCAGCTTCGACAGGGGGCTCACCTACGAGCAGTACTTC
TRBV30,many,TRBJ2-7,-,CAWSVRVYYEQYF,TGTGCCTGGAGTGTCAGGGTTTATTACGAGCAGTACTTC
TRBV5-1,-,TRBJ2-6,-,CASSSVSGANVLTF,TGCGCCAGCAGCTCTGTATCAGGGGCCAACGTCCTGACTTTT
TRBV6-1,-,TRBJ2-7,TRBD1,CASSEWNQGAYEQYF,TGTGCCAGCAGTGAATGGAACCAGGGGGCCTACGAGCAGTACTTC
TRBV28,many,TRBJ2-4,TRBD2,CASSLLSGRAIENIQYF,TGTGCCAGCAGTCTTCTTAGCGGGAGGGCCATTGAAAACATTCAGTACTTC
TRBV12-3/TRBV12-4,many,TRBJ2-1,-,CASSLSGFSMNEQFF,TGTGCCAGCAGTTTATCCGGGTTTAGTATGAATGAGCAGTTCTTC
TRBV4-1,few,TRBJ2-2,TRBD2,CASSQDLTVIAGELFF,TGCGCCAGCAGCCAAGATCTTACGGTGATAGCGGGTGAACTGTTTTTT
TRBV20-1,many,TRBJ2-3,TRBD2,CSARDRRLAGGSRTDTQYF,TGCAGTGCTAGAGATCGTAGACTAGCGGGAGGTTCGAGGACAGATACGCAGTATTTT
TRBV4-2,-,TRBJ1-1,TRBD1,CASSQESDRGHGEAFF,TGTGCCAGCAGCCAAGAAAGCGACAGGGGGCACGGTGAAGCTTTCTTT
TRBV18,many,TRBJ1-1,-,CASSPPGLRDTEAFF,TGTGCCAGCTCACCACCAGGGCTTAGGGACACTGAAGCTTTCTTT
TRBV11-2,-,TRBJ2-7,TRBD1,CASSLATGQGRYEQYF,TGTGCCAGCAGCTTAGCGACGGGACAGGGACGCTACGAGCAGTACTTC
TRBV2,many,TRBJ2-1,TRBD2,CASRTSGHNEQFF,TGTGCCAGCAGGACTAGCGGACACAATGAGCAGTTCTTC
TRBV5-1,few,TRBJ1-1,-,CASSLGPHREGTEAFF,TGCGCCAGCAGCTTGGGGCCTCACCGTGAGGGCACTGAAGCTTTCTTT
TRBV29-1,many,TRBJ1-2,-,CSGLTGSGDYGYTF,TGCAGCGGACTTACAGGGTCCGGGGACTATGGCTACACCTTC
TRBV2,many,TRBJ2-7,-,CASSGTYEQYF,TGTGCCAGCAGCGGGACCTACGAGCAGTACTTC
TRBV29-1,-,TRBJ2-7,-,CSGRGDNSYEQYF,TGCAGCGGGCGAGGGGACAACTCCTACGAGCAGTACTTC
TRBV2,many,TRBJ1-5,TRBD1,CASSGQGLNQPQHF,TGTGCCAGCAGTGGACAGGGCCTCAATCAGCCCCAGCATTTT
TRBV27,many,TRBJ2-7,-,CASSFWQGGYEQYF,TGTGCCAGCAGTTTTTGGCAGGGGGGATACGAGCAGTACTTC
TRBV13,-,TRBJ2-1,TRBD2,CASSMTSGATLYNEQFF,TGTGCCAGCAGCATGACTAGCGGGGCAACGCTGTACAATGAGCAGTTCTTC
TRBV27,many,TRBJ1-1,TRBD1,CASTSLTGGTEAFF,TGTGCCAGCACCTCACTTACAGGGGGAACTGAAGCTTTCTTT
TRBV7-6,few,TRBJ2-7,TRBD1,CASSSEGDRNNEQYF,TGTGCCAGCAGCTCCGAAGGGGACAGGAATAACGAGCAGTACTTC
TRBV18,-,TRBJ2-7,-,CASSPRGEVYGPDEQYF,TGTGCCAGCTCACCCCGTGGGGAGGTGTATGGGCCCGACGAGCAGTACTTC
TRBV10-2,-,TRBJ2-2,TRBD1,CASNDRGQNTGELFF,TGCGCCAGCAACGACAGGGGACAGAACACCGGGGAGCTGTTTTTT
TRBV29-1,-,TRBJ2-7,TRBD1,CSVEEGQGCEQYF,TGCAGCGTTGAAGAGGGACAGGGCTGCGAGCAGTACTTC
TRBV19,-,TRBJ1-1,-,CASSIRGGTEAFF,TGTGCCAGTAGTATAAGGGGGGGCACTGAAGCTTTCTTT
TRBV19,few,TRBJ1-5,-,CASSAASGVFNQPQHF,TGTGCCAGTAGTGCCGCTTCAGGGGTCTTCAATCAGCCCCAGCATTTT
TRBV28,many,TRBJ1-5,-,CASSLGGFSNQPQHF,TGTGCCAGCAGTCTAGGGGGATTTAGCAATCAGCCCCAGCATTTT
TRBV10-3,many,TRBJ1-5,-,CAISEFRDGVSNQPQHF,TGTGCCATCAGTGAATTCCGGGACGGAGTTAGCAATCAGCCCCAGCATTTT
TRBV6-2/TRBV6-3,many,TRBJ1-1,-,CASSYIQGATEAFF,TGTGCCAGCAGTTACATCCAGGGAGCCACTGAAGCTTTCTTT